Sequencing of this T cell receptor beta chain was carried out in a study of blood T cell repertoires in COVID-19 (dated by TCRdb to between 2020 and 2021). In the study overall: The collaborator samples originated in the United States, Italy and Spain and spanned the acute and convalescent phases of COVID-19. Samples came from the ongoing ImmuneRACE study (first 160 participants) plus 1,254 subjects from 6 global collaborators. The sample metadata nearly always contained a de-identified subject ID, COVID-19 status, age in years and sex. The prospective study material was composed of cDNA or gDNA derived from T cells, B-cell-depleted T cells, or PBMCs. A freely available public database, intended as a resource for researchers studying the immune response to SARS-CoV-2, is where the repertoires were released. The dataset comprised deeply sampled blood TCRbeta repertoires from subjects exposed to, actively infected with, or recovered from COVID-19. HLA class I and class II types, where available, came from metadata supplied by the sample provider rather than from assay-based typing.

In the germline V gene, CDR1 corresponds to MDHEN and CDR2 to SYDVKM. V is cut back by 6 bases and J by 8 bases, with 11 bases in the junction unmatched. Reading from cysteine to phenylalanine, the CDR3 counts 15 amino acids. CDR3 DNA only is kept here, 45 bases in frame from base 1. One collaborating source in Seattle enrolled patients while the patients were actively infected and followed the patients over time throughout the course of disease. Collaborating institutions collected whole blood in K2EDTA tubes following their own protocols. For TCRbeta analysis, collaborators shipped samples in one of three forms: frozen whole blood, isolated PBMCs, or DNA extracted from either of those sample types. Overall study outcomes, separate from this receptor: The quantity of clinical and demographic metadata differed by source and by participant and was supplied without curation.

The immunoSEQ Assay, a bias-controlled multiplex PCR, was used to amplify TCRbeta CDR3 regions from genomic DNA. Per the authors' processing: The number of nucleated cells in each sample was estimated from the amplification of reference gene primers within the assay. Sequence reads were collapsed and filtered to measure the absolute abundance of every unique TCRbeta CDR3 rearrangement. For each sample, productive Simpson clonality was calculated by taking the square root of Simpson's diversity index across productive rearrangements. What TCRdb holds here is the immuneACCESS table cut down to in-frame rearrangements. Part of the clones is not present; checked against another copy, under half of the missing clones reflect an unresolved V gene, and the others are unexplained. The DNA was the basis for D and trimming; V, J and clone size are from that table. Recorded for this sample are a few hundred thousand clones; 85% to 90% of them occurred a single time. The ten largest clones represent approximately 2.9% of the sample.

Remarks on this clone: What this receptor recognizes is not known. Base-call qualities are not available, and no considerably larger clone is one nucleotide away.

The TCR comes from a woman aged 25 to 39 with COVID-19, enrolled during active disease. The chain is assembled from TRBV28 and TRBJ2-3; TRBD2 lines up with 10 middle nucleotides. The sequencing sample was made of peripheral blood. The CDR3 protein is CASRSPSGGVATQYF. Here is the DNA: TGTGCCAGCAGATCTCCCAGCGGGGGGGTAGCTACGCAGTATTTT. Reference TRBV28 and TRBJ2-3 proteins supply the regions before and after the CDR3; the full variable domain is: DVKVTQSSRYLVKRTGEKVFLECVQDMDHENMFWYRQDPGLGLRLIYFSYDVKMKEKGDIPEGYSVSREKKERFSLILESASTNQTSMYLCASRSPSGGVATQYFGPGTRLTVL.